These T cell receptor beta chains were read from a single sample in a study of T cells in Graves' hyperthyroidism and ophthalmopathy. A single record per CDR3 protein comes from TCRdb applying MiXCR to the multiplex PCR reads. Of 270,000 or so distinct CDR3 sequences listed, about 15% are singletons. Input material: blood. The receptors come from a woman aged 50 to 65 with Graves' hyperthyroidism that later progressed to Graves' ophthalmopathy. CDR3s include the opening cysteine and the closing phenylalanine or tryptophan. The D gene is left open where the match is weak. A row's size may be missing; if present it is once, few, many or a size class.

cdr3_aa: CASSGKIFTQREGIPTDNEQFF; cdr3_nt: TGTGCCAGCAGCGGAAAAATATTCACACAGCGGGAGGGAATCCCTACAGACAATGAGCAGTTCTTC; d_call: TRBD2; clone_size: -; j_call: TRBJ2-1; v_call: TRBV9
cdr3_aa: CASSLSGSQETQYF; cdr3_nt: TGTGCCAGCAGCCTATCCGGGTCCCAAGAGACCCAGTACTTC; d_call: -; clone_size: few; j_call: TRBJ2-5; v_call: TRBV28
cdr3_aa: CASSIEASTYNEQFF; cdr3_nt: TGTGCCAGTAGTATTGAGGCTAGCACATACAATGAGCAGTTCTTC; d_call: -; clone_size: few; j_call: TRBJ2-1; v_call: TRBV19
cdr3_aa: CASSLGDRGLDEQFF; cdr3_nt: TGCGCCAGCAGCTTGGGGGACCGCGGGTTGGATGAGCAGTTCTTC; d_call: -; clone_size: many; j_call: TRBJ2-1; v_call: TRBV5-1
cdr3_aa: CSVDGGTDTQYF; cdr3_nt: TGCAGCGTCGACGGGGGAACAGATACGCAGTATTTT; d_call: -; clone_size: many; j_call: TRBJ2-3; v_call: TRBV29-1
cdr3_aa: CASSPSKGGYNEQFF; cdr3_nt: TGTGCCAGCAGCCCGTCCAAAGGGGGTTACAATGAGCAGTTCTTC; d_call: -; clone_size: many; j_call: TRBJ2-1; v_call: TRBV7-9
cdr3_aa: CASSPPGASENTGELFF; cdr3_nt: TGTGCCAGCAGCCCCCCTGGGGCTAGCGAAAACACCGGGGAGCTGTTTTTT; d_call: -; clone_size: -; j_call: TRBJ2-2; v_call: TRBV7-9
cdr3_aa: CASSYVREAEAFF; cdr3_nt: TGTGCCAGCAGTTACGTGCGGGAGGCTGAAGCTTTCTTT; d_call: -; clone_size: many; j_call: TRBJ1-1; v_call: TRBV11-2
cdr3_aa: CSARGGTSGAFSYEQYF; cdr3_nt: TGCAGTGCTAGAGGAGGGACTAGCGGAGCCTTCTCCTACGAGCAGTACTTC; d_call: TRBD2; clone_size: -; j_call: TRBJ2-7; v_call: TRBV20-1
cdr3_aa: CASGRRSLNTEAFF; cdr3_nt: TGTGCCAGCGGCAGACGAAGTCTGAACACTGAAGCTTTCTTT; d_call: -; clone_size: -; j_call: TRBJ1-1; v_call: TRBV13
cdr3_aa: CSARSPGDEKLFF; cdr3_nt: TGCAGTGCTAGATCCCCGGGGGATGAAAAACTGTTTTTT; d_call: -; clone_size: few; j_call: TRBJ1-4; v_call: TRBV20-1
cdr3_aa: CASSLIALSGRNEQFF; cdr3_nt: TGCGCCAGCAGCTTGATAGCCCTTTCCGGGAGGAATGAGCAGTTCTTC; d_call: TRBD2; clone_size: many; j_call: TRBJ2-1; v_call: TRBV5-1
cdr3_aa: CATSDPAGSQYF; cdr3_nt: TGTGCCACCAGTGACCCGGCGGGTTCCCAGTACTTC; d_call: -; clone_size: many; j_call: TRBJ2-5; v_call: TRBV24-1
cdr3_aa: CASSGLAGNNEQFF; cdr3_nt: TGCGCCAGCTCGGGACTAGCGGGGAACAATGAGCAGTTCTTC; d_call: TRBD2; clone_size: many; j_call: TRBJ2-1; v_call: TRBV5-1
cdr3_aa: CASSPRTSGSYEQYF; cdr3_nt: TGTGCCAGCAGCCCCCGGACTAGCGGGAGCTACGAGCAGTACTTC; d_call: TRBD2; clone_size: many; j_call: TRBJ2-7; v_call: TRBV3-1
cdr3_aa: CASTRTGGGTEAFF; cdr3_nt: TGTGCCAGCACTCGGACAGGCGGGGGGACTGAAGCTTTCTTT; d_call: TRBD1; clone_size: many; j_call: TRBJ1-1; v_call: TRBV28
cdr3_aa: CASAQSRLDEQYF; cdr3_nt: TGTGCCAGCGCCCAATCAAGACTTGACGAGCAGTACTTC; d_call: -; clone_size: -; j_call: TRBJ2-7; v_call: TRBV7-3
cdr3_aa: CSARDSNRGGSPLHF; cdr3_nt: TGCAGTGCTAGAGATTCAAACAGGGGAGGTTCACCCCTCCACTTT; d_call: TRBD1; clone_size: -; j_call: TRBJ1-6; v_call: TRBV20-1
cdr3_aa: CASSLNPRLAGETDTQYF; cdr3_nt: TGTGCCAGCAGCTTAAACCCCCGACTAGCGGGAGAGACAGATACGCAGTATTTT; d_call: TRBD2; clone_size: many; j_call: TRBJ2-3; v_call: TRBV11-3
cdr3_aa: CASSPTRTEAFF; cdr3_nt: TGTGCCAGCAGTCCCACACGGACTGAAGCTTTCTTT; d_call: -; clone_size: many; j_call: TRBJ1-1; v_call: TRBV2
cdr3_aa: CAISGGLAGGRHEQFF; cdr3_nt: TGTGCCATCAGTGGGGGACTAGCGGGAGGTCGCCATGAGCAGTTCTTC; d_call: TRBD2; clone_size: many; j_call: TRBJ2-1; v_call: TRBV10-3
cdr3_aa: CASSTDAPVSYGYTF; cdr3_nt: TGTGCCAGCAGCACCGACGCCCCAGTAAGCTATGGCTACACCTTC; d_call: -; clone_size: many; j_call: TRBJ1-2; v_call: TRBV7-9
cdr3_aa: CASSPPRQGSTDTQYF; cdr3_nt: TGTGCCAGCTCACCACCGCGGCAGGGCAGCACAGATACGCAGTATTTT; d_call: -; clone_size: many; j_call: TRBJ2-3; v_call: TRBV18
cdr3_aa: CASSSSRQGNTGELFF; cdr3_nt: TGTGCCAGCAGCTCCTCCAGACAGGGGAACACCGGGGAGCTGTTTTTT; d_call: TRBD1; clone_size: few; j_call: TRBJ2-2; v_call: TRBV7-3
cdr3_aa: CASSPGTGGYGYTF; cdr3_nt: TGTGCCAGCAGTCCCGGGACAGGGGGCTATGGCTACACCTTC; d_call: TRBD1; clone_size: many; j_call: TRBJ1-2; v_call: TRBV12-3/TRBV12-4
cdr3_aa: CASSQTGTAYEQYF; cdr3_nt: TGTGCCAGCAGCCAAACAGGGACAGCATACGAGCAGTACTTC; d_call: TRBD1; clone_size: many; j_call: TRBJ2-7; v_call: TRBV3-1
cdr3_aa: CASSTGGTYEQYF; cdr3_nt: TGTGCCAGTAGTACGGGCGGGACCTACGAGCAGTACTTC; d_call: -; clone_size: many; j_call: TRBJ2-7; v_call: TRBV19
cdr3_aa: CASSPGVGARYEQYF; cdr3_nt: TGTGCCAGCAGCCCCGGTGTGGGGGCTAGATACGAGCAGTACTTC; d_call: -; clone_size: -; j_call: TRBJ2-7; v_call: TRBV7-6
cdr3_aa: CASSQDFGTSGDYEQYF; cdr3_nt: TGTGCCAGCAGCCAAGATTTCGGGACTAGCGGGGACTACGAGCAGTACTTC; d_call: TRBD2; clone_size: many; j_call: TRBJ2-7; v_call: TRBV14
cdr3_aa: CSAKSGSGEDTQYF; cdr3_nt: TGCAGTGCTAAGAGCGGGAGTGGGGAAGATACGCAGTATTTT; d_call: TRBD2; clone_size: many; j_call: TRBJ2-3; v_call: TRBV20-1
cdr3_aa: CASSRAGGIYNEQFF; cdr3_nt: TGTGCCAGTAGTCGGGCGGGAGGAATATACAATGAGCAGTTCTTC; d_call: TRBD2; clone_size: -; j_call: TRBJ2-1; v_call: TRBV19
cdr3_aa: CSADFIAGGGNEQFF; cdr3_nt: TGCAGTGCTGACTTCATAGCGGGAGGTGGCAATGAGCAGTTCTTC; d_call: TRBD2; clone_size: many; j_call: TRBJ2-1; v_call: TRBV20-1
cdr3_aa: CSARFNRGLGYEQYF; cdr3_nt: TGCAGTGCTAGATTTAACAGGGGGCTAGGATACGAGCAGTACTTC; d_call: TRBD1; clone_size: many; j_call: TRBJ2-7; v_call: TRBV20-1
cdr3_aa: CASSGIAGNFNNEQFF; cdr3_nt: TGTGCCAGCAGTGGGATAGCGGGAAATTTCAATAATGAGCAGTTCTTC; d_call: TRBD2; clone_size: many; j_call: TRBJ2-1; v_call: TRBV28
cdr3_aa: CASSGTGRGGEQFF; cdr3_nt: TGTGCCAGCAGCGGGACGGGGCGGGGGGGTGAGCAGTTCTTC; d_call: TRBD2; clone_size: many; j_call: TRBJ2-1; v_call: TRBV2
cdr3_aa: CASSLKDPYNEQFF; cdr3_nt: TGCGCCAGCAGCCTGAAGGACCCCTACAATGAGCAGTTCTTC; d_call: -; clone_size: many; j_call: TRBJ2-1; v_call: TRBV5-1
cdr3_aa: CASTGGSGANVLTF; cdr3_nt: TGTGCCAGCACTGGGGGCTCTGGGGCCAACGTCCTGACTTTC; d_call: -; clone_size: -; j_call: TRBJ2-6; v_call: TRBV6-1
cdr3_aa: CATGEMLNYEQYF; cdr3_nt: TGTGCCACCGGCGAGATGCTAAACTACGAGCAGTACTTC; d_call: -; clone_size: many; j_call: TRBJ2-7; v_call: TRBV10-3
cdr3_aa: CASSRTESYEQYF; cdr3_nt: TGTGCCAGCAGCCGCACAGAATCCTACGAGCAGTACTTC; d_call: -; clone_size: many; j_call: TRBJ2-7; v_call: TRBV3-1
cdr3_aa: CASSQLGLAGGSSYEQYF; cdr3_nt: TGTGCCAGCAGTCAACTGGGACTAGCGGGTGGGAGCTCCTACGAGCAGTACTTC; d_call: TRBD2; clone_size: many; j_call: TRBJ2-7; v_call: TRBV28
cdr3_aa: CSAAEGQETQYF; cdr3_nt: TGCAGTGCTGCTGAGGGCCAAGAGACCCAGTACTTC; d_call: -; clone_size: many; j_call: TRBJ2-5; v_call: TRBV20-1
cdr3_aa: CATSDLQAQETQYF; cdr3_nt: TGTGCCACCAGTGATTTGCAAGCTCAAGAGACCCAGTACTTC; d_call: -; clone_size: many; j_call: TRBJ2-5; v_call: TRBV24-1
cdr3_aa: CASSIWSFSSYNEQFF; cdr3_nt: TGTGCCAGTAGTATATGGAGCTTTAGCTCCTACAATGAGCAGTTCTTC; d_call: -; clone_size: few; j_call: TRBJ2-1; v_call: TRBV19
cdr3_aa: CASSHPEASGTQYF; cdr3_nt: TGCGCCAGCAGCCATCCGGAAGCATCGGGGACCCAGTACTTC; d_call: -; clone_size: many; j_call: TRBJ2-5; v_call: TRBV4-1
cdr3_aa: CASTRGQGSSRGNQPQHF; cdr3_nt: TGTGCCAGCACCCGAGGACAGGGGTCTTCCCGGGGCAATCAGCCCCAGCATTTT; d_call: TRBD1; clone_size: many; j_call: TRBJ1-5; v_call: TRBV7-9
cdr3_aa: CASGNGAGLTDTQYF; cdr3_nt: TGTGCCAGCGGCAACGGTGCGGGGCTCACAGATACGCAGTATTTT; d_call: -; clone_size: many; j_call: TRBJ2-3; v_call: TRBV2
cdr3_aa: CASSDLQGGNTEAFF; cdr3_nt: TGTGCCAGCAGTGACCTCCAGGGAGGGAACACTGAAGCTTTCTTT; d_call: -; clone_size: many; j_call: TRBJ1-1; v_call: TRBV6-4
cdr3_aa: CASSYEDGYYGYTF; cdr3_nt: TGTGCCAGCAGTTACGAGGACGGTTACTATGGCTACACCTTC; d_call: -; clone_size: many; j_call: TRBJ1-2; v_call: TRBV6-5
cdr3_aa: CASSPQDRVTYNEQFF; cdr3_nt: TGTGCCAGCAGCCCACAGGACAGGGTAACCTACAATGAGCAGTTCTTC; d_call: TRBD1; clone_size: -; j_call: TRBJ2-1; v_call: TRBV4-2
cdr3_aa: CASSSPKGGTDTQYF; cdr3_nt: TGTGCCAGCAGCTCCCCTAAAGGTGGAACAGATACGCAGTATTTT; d_call: -; clone_size: many; j_call: TRBJ2-3; v_call: TRBV7-3
cdr3_aa: CSARDTGGALLGELFF; cdr3_nt: TGCAGTGCTAGAGATACCGGGGGCGCTCTTTTGGGGGAGCTGTTTTTT; d_call: -; clone_size: -; j_call: TRBJ2-2; v_call: TRBV20-1
cdr3_aa: CSARSPGVGYEQYF; cdr3_nt: TGCAGCGCCCGATCCCCAGGGGTGGGCTACGAGCAGTACTTC; d_call: -; clone_size: many; j_call: TRBJ2-7; v_call: TRBV29-1
cdr3_aa: CASRLLQLADNEQFF; cdr3_nt: TGTGCCAGCAGACTCCTACAACTAGCGGACAATGAGCAGTTCTTC; d_call: TRBD2; clone_size: many; j_call: TRBJ2-1; v_call: TRBV6-2/TRBV6-3
cdr3_aa: CASSSSSGTGGYEQYF; cdr3_nt: TGTGCCAGCAGTTCTTCCTCCGGGACAGGGGGCTACGAGCAGTACTTC; d_call: TRBD1; clone_size: few; j_call: TRBJ2-7; v_call: TRBV6-1
cdr3_aa: CASSAAASGSGTGELFF; cdr3_nt: TGTGCCAGCAGTGCTGCCGCTAGCGGGAGTGGAACCGGGGAGCTGTTTTTT; d_call: TRBD2; clone_size: -; j_call: TRBJ2-2; v_call: TRBV2
cdr3_aa: CASSVTGKGNEQFF; cdr3_nt: TGTGCCAGCAGCGTAACAGGGAAAGGGAATGAGCAGTTCTTC; d_call: -; clone_size: many; j_call: TRBJ2-1; v_call: TRBV6-1
cdr3_aa: CASSARPGQGAYEQYF; cdr3_nt: TGTGCCAGCAGTGCCAGACCGGGACAGGGTGCCTACGAGCAGTACTTC; d_call: TRBD1; clone_size: -; j_call: TRBJ2-7; v_call: TRBV6-1
cdr3_aa: CASSRTGATGGRGTQYF; cdr3_nt: TGTGCCAGCAGCCGCACAGGGGCGACGGGAGGCAGGGGGACCCAGTACTTC; d_call: -; clone_size: many; j_call: TRBJ2-5; v_call: TRBV7-9
cdr3_aa: CSVVGADTRFF; cdr3_nt: TGCAGCGTTGTGGGGGCAGACACCCGGTTCTTC; d_call: -; clone_size: -; j_call: TRBJ2-1; v_call: TRBV29-1
cdr3_aa: CASSQGNRVNEQFF; cdr3_nt: TGTGCCAGCAGCCAAGGCAACCGGGTTAACGAGCAGTTCTTC; d_call: -; clone_size: -; j_call: TRBJ2-1; v_call: TRBV3-1